A selection of T cell receptor beta chains follows, all from one sample in a study of naive and memory T cell subsets. Each CDR3 protein is one row after TCRdb ran MiXCR on the UMI-ligation and nested PCR reads. The repertoire consists of roughly 100,000 distinct CDR3 sequences, with about 11% occurring once and the leading ten covering more than 0.11%. Sequenced: naive CD4+ T cells from blood. The receptor source for this set is a human donor in good health. Both conserved end residues are part of each CDR3. D genes are given only for firm matches. Expanded clones get a size class; other rows say once, few or many, or leave the size out.

few,TRBJ2-3,TRBD2,TRBV27,TGTGCCAGCAGTTTAACCCTCGTCCAGCGGGGGCGCACAGATACGCAGTATTTT,CASSLTLVQRGRTDTQYF
.,TRBJ1-3,TRBD1,TRBV6-5,TGTGCCAGCAGCAAACAGGGGGCGAGGGGAAACACCATATATTTT,CASSKQGARGNTIYF
.,TRBJ2-3,.,TRBV7-2,TGTGCCAGCAGCTCCACTAGTGTGGGCACAGATACGCAGTATTTT,CASSSTSVGTDTQYF
.,TRBJ2-7,.,TRBV30,TGTGCCTGGAGTGTAAACAGAATAGGCGAGCAGTACTTC,CAWSVNRIGEQYF
many,TRBJ2-4,.,TRBV5-6,TGTGCCAGCAGCTTGGGGGAGGCCCTAAACATTCAGTACTTC,CASSLGEALNIQYF
.,TRBJ1-5,.,TRBV28,TGTGCCAGCAGTTTTCAGCCCATCGCCCAGCCCCAGCATTTT,CASSFQPIAQPQHF
many,TRBJ2-1,TRBD2,TRBV3-1,TGTGCCAGCAGTCGCACCGGGACTAGTGTGAAGAATGAGCAGTTCTTC,CASSRTGTSVKNEQFF
.,TRBJ2-1,TRBD2,TRBV9,TGTGCCAGCAGCGTCCAAGCGGGGGGCCCACATGAGCAGTTCTTC,CASSVQAGGPHEQFF
few,TRBJ2-6,TRBD1,TRBV5-1,TGCGCCAGCAGCTTGCCCCGGGACAGGGGGCTTGGGGCCAACGTCCTGACTTTC,CASSLPRDRGLGANVLTF
.,TRBJ1-5,.,TRBV7-6,TGTGCCAGCAGCTTGGGTCCGGGACCAAGCAATCAGCCCCAGCATTTT,CASSLGPGPSNQPQHF
.,TRBJ2-4,TRBD2,TRBV6-5,TGTGCCAGCAGCCAAAGGGCTTCCTTAGCGGGGACAAAAAACATTCAGTACTTC,CASSQRASLAGTKNIQYF
few,TRBJ2-5,.,TRBV14,TGTGCCAGCAGCCAAGGAGGGGCAGGAACCTTCCAAGAGACCCAGTACTTC,CASSQGGAGTFQETQYF
.,TRBJ1-1,TRBD1,TRBV6-5,TGTGCCAGCAGGGCCCACAGGGGGCTGGAGACTGAAGCTTTCTTT,CASRAHRGLETEAFF
few,TRBJ2-7,.,TRBV11-3,TGTGCCAGCAGCTTAGGGGACTGGGACGAGCAGTACTTC,CASSLGDWDEQYF
few,TRBJ2-3,TRBD1,TRBV20-1,TGCAGTGTAGACAGGGTATCAGATACGCAGTATTTT,CSVDRVSDTQYF
few,TRBJ1-5,.,TRBV12-3/TRBV12-4,TGTGCCAGCAGCCCGGGACCCCAACTCGAGGGGCCCCAGCATTTT,CASSPGPQLEGPQHF
many,TRBJ2-1,TRBD2,TRBV20-1,TGCAGTGTTAGCAGGGCTAGCGGGCCTACTAACAGGGAGCAGTTCTTC,CSVSRASGPTNREQFF
.,TRBJ1-2,TRBD1,TRBV20-1,TGCAGTGCTAGACGTCCAGGGGGAGGCTACACCTTC,CSARRPGGGYTF
few,TRBJ2-3,TRBD2,TRBV12-3/TRBV12-4,TGTGCCAGCAGTGGAGGACTAGCGAAAAGCACAGATACGCAGTATTTT,CASSGGLAKSTDTQYF
.,TRBJ2-1,.,TRBV6-2/TRBV6-3,TGTGCCAGCAATAAGGGGGGGGCCGGTGATAGTGAGCAGTTCTTC,CASNKGGAGDSEQFF
many,TRBJ2-7,.,TRBV12-3/TRBV12-4,TGTGCCAGCAGTTTAGGCCCGGCGGCCGTCGGCGAGCAGTACTTC,CASSLGPAAVGEQYF
.,TRBJ2-2,TRBD2,TRBV30,TGTGCCTGGAGTAGGCTAGCGGCGAACACCGGGGAGCTGTTTTTT,CAWSRLAANTGELFF
few,TRBJ2-1,.,TRBV29-1,TGCAGCGTTGAGCAACAGGTCCCCTACAATGAGCAGTTCTTC,CSVEQQVPYNEQFF
.,TRBJ2-2,.,TRBV21-1,TGTGCCAGGAACACCGGGGAGCTGTTTTTT,CARNTGELFF
.,TRBJ2-7,.,TRBV28,TGTGCCAGCAGCTACTCCGGGACCCGAGTCGGGGAGCAGTACTTC,CASSYSGTRVGEQYF
many,TRBJ2-1,TRBD1,TRBV18,TGTGCCAGCTCACCGGGGACAGGACGGACTTCTAGGGAACAGTTCTTC,CASSPGTGRTSREQFF
many,TRBJ1-4,.,TRBV30,TGTGCCTGGAATTTCAGGGGCGGTGAAAAACTGTTTTTT,CAWNFRGGEKLFF
few,TRBJ1-2,.,TRBV6-1,TGTGCCAGCAGTGATTATGGCTACGGCTACACCTTC,CASSDYGYGYTF
.,TRBJ2-5,.,TRBV29-1,TGCAGCGCCAGGGGTCCGGGGACCCAGTACTTC,CSARGPGTQYF
few,TRBJ2-5,.,TRBV3-1,TGTGCCAGCAGCCAAGTAACATCCCTACAAGAGACCCAGTACTTC,CASSQVTSLQETQYF
few,TRBJ2-5,TRBD2,TRBV6-6,TGTGCCAGCAAGGGAGGGGCTAGCGGGGAGGAGACCCAGTACTTC,CASKGGASGEETQYF